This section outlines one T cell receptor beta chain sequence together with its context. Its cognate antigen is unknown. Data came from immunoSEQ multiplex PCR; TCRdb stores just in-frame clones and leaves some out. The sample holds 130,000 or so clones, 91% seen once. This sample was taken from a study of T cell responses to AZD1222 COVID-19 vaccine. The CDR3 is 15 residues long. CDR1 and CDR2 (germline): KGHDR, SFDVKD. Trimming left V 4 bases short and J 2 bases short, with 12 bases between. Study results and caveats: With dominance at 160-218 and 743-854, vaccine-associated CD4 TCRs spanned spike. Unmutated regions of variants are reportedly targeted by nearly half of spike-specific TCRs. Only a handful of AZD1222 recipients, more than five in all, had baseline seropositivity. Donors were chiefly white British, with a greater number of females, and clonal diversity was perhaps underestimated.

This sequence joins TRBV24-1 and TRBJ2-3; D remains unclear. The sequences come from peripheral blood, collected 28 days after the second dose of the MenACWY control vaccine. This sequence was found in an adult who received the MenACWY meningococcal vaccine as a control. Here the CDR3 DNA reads TGTGCCACCAGTGAGACTCCGGCATTCACAGATACGCAGTATTTT. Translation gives CATSETPAFTDTQYF.